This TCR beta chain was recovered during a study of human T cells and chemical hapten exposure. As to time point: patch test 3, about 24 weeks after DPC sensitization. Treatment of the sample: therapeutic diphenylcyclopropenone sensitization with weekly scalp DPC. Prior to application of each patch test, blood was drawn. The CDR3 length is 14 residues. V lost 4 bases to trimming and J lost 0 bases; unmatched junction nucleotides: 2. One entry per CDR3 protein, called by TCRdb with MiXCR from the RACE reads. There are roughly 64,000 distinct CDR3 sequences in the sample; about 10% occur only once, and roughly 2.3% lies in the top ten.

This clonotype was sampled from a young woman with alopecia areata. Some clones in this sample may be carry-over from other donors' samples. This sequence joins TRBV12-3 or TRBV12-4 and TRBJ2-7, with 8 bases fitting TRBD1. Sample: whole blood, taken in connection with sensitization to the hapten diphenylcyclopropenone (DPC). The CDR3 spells CASSSTGDSYEQYF. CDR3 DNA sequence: TGTGCCAGCAGTTCGACAGGGGACTCCTACGAGCAGTACTTC.